The 4 T cell receptor beta chains below come from one sample, sequenced in a study of T cell responses to AZD1222 COVID-19 vaccine. Libraries were prepared by immunoSEQ multiplex PCR; TCRdb keeps only in-frame clonotypes and omits some of them. Of more than 150,000 clones listed, roughly 91% are singletons. The sample consisted of peripheral blood, taken 28 days after the second AZD1222 dose. All receptors derive from an adult who received the AZD1222 COVID-19 vaccine.

V is TRBV6-5 and J is TRBJ1-1; D call uncertain. V was trimmed by 1 base and J by 2 bases, leaving 8 bases between them. This CDR3 has 14 residues. The germline gives CDR1 MNHEY, CDR2 SVGAGI. The CDR3 is CASSYFFSNTEAFF. The CDR3 DNA follows: TGTGCCAGCAGTTACTTTTTCTCCAACACTGAAGCTTTCTTT.

V is TRBV2 and J is TRBJ1-2; TRBD1 is a possible D gene (5 bases). The CDR3 sequence is 14 residues long. The germline V and J ends were trimmed by 3 bases and 4 bases, with 12 bases remaining between them. Germline V gene lookup returns CDR1 SNHLY and CDR2 FYNNEI. CDR3 amino acids: CASSEGTGFYGYTF. CDR3 DNA: TGTGCCAGCAGTGAGGGGACGGGCTTCTATGGCTACACCTTC.

The chain recombines TRBV30 with TRBJ2-2; 7 bases fit TRBD1. Unmatched junction bases numbered 9, after V lost 3 bases and J lost 5 bases. The CDR3 loop spans 15 amino acids. Germline assignment: CDR1 GTSNPN and CDR2 SVGIG (reference sequence). The CDR3 loop reads CAWSVAGTVTGELFF. CDR3 nucleotides: TGTGCCTGGAGCGTTGCCGGGACAGTAACCGGGGAGCTGTTTTTT. Drawing the rest from reference TRBV30 and TRBJ2-2, the complete variable domain is SQTIHQWPATLVQPVGSPLSLECTVEGTSNPNLYWYRQAAGRGLQLLFYSVGIGQISSEVPQNLSASRPQDRQFILSSKKLLLSDSGFYLCAWSVAGTVTGELFFGEGSRLTVL.

The chain joins TRBV30 to TRBJ1-5; D remains unclear. Germline V lookup: CDR1 GTSNPN, CDR2 SVGIG (reference sequence). V was trimmed by 2 bases and J by 9 bases, leaving 14 bases between them. CDR3 length: 13 amino acids. CDR3 in amino acids: CAWSKRDITPQHF. The CDR3 nucleotides are TGTGCCTGGAGTAAGAGGGATATAACGCCCCAGCATTTT.